This T cell receptor beta chain was found in a study of blood T cell repertoires in COVID-19. Whole-study context: The United States, Italy and Spain provided the acute and convalescent COVID-19 samples. T cells, B-cell-depleted T cells, or PBMCs supplied cDNA or gDNA.

In the authors' methods: From reference gene primer amplification, estimates of nucleated cell counts were derived. The protocol was immunoSEQ multiplex PCR, while the TCRdb copy is restricted to in-frame clones and leaves out a portion. That table gives V, J and clone size, and the DNA gave D and trimming. The data contain 200,000 or so clones, more than 65% of them singletons. The germline V gene encodes CDR1 SGHTA and CDR2 FQGNSA. The CDR3 is 15 residues long. V was pared by 5 bases and J by 0 bases, with 12 bases between. This receptor was identified in a man aged 35-49 years who had recovered from COVID-19. This chain uses TRBV7-2 with TRBJ2-3; possibly TRBD2 for D (6 bases). The sample consisted of peripheral blood. CDR3 bases: TGTGCCAGCAGCCCCCCTAGCGCAAGCACAGATACGCAGTATTTT. Amino acid sequence: CASSPPSASTDTQYF. Complete variable domain (other parts from reference TRBV7-2 and TRBJ2-3): GAGVSQSPSNKVTEKGKDVELRCDPISGHTALYWYRQSLGQGLEFLIYFQGNSAPDKSGLPSDRFSAERTGGSVSTLTIQRTQQEDSAVYLCASSPPSASTDTQYFGPGTRLTVL.